This entry describes one T cell receptor beta chain. Antigen: not known. The data derive from a study of cytomegalovirus exposure and HLA in healthy donors. General study points: Most TCR sequences showed up rarely, but some public TCRs showed up in many donors. A later analysis found first-cohort TCR clusters tended to co-occur in the approximately 110 validation repertoires. Cytomegalovirus-associated TCR beta chains were listed, numbering 150 to 200.

The donors were part of the validation cohort of more than 90 subjects. That cohort was separate from the first cohort, which comprised several hundred subjects. TCRdb keeps only in-frame clones here, not all; method: immunoSEQ multiplex PCR. The repertoire has about 160,000 clones, about 96% of them found once; the top ten carry around 0.9%. This CDR3 spans 15 amino acids. Germline V gene lookup returns CDR1 MNHEY and CDR2 SMNVEV (reference sequence). V lost 3 bases and J 6 bases, leaving 12 bases between the germline ends. What was sequenced was PBMCs. This chain links TRBV27 with TRBJ1-6; tentative D call: TRBD1 (6 bases). This clonotype was sampled from a young woman in good health and CMV-seronegative. The CDR3 region is CASSLTGSGNSPLHF. In DNA, the CDR3 is TGTGCCAGCAGTTTGACAGGTTCCGGTAATTCACCCCTCCACTTT.